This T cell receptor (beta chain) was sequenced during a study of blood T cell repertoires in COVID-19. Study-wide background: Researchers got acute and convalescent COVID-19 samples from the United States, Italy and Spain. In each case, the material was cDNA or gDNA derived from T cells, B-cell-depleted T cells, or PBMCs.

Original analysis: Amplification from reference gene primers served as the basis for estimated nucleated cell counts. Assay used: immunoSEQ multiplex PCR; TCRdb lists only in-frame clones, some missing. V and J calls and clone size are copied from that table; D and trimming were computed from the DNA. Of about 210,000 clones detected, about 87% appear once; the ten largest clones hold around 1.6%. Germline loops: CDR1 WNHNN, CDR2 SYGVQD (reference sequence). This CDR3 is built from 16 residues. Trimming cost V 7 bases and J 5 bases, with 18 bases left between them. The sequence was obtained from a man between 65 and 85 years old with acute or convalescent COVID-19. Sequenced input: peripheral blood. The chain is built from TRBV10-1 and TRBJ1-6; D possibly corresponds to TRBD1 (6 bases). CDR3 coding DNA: TGCGCCAGCACCCCGACAGGAGTTATCGATAATTCACCCCTCCACTTT. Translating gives CASTPTGVIDNSPLHF.